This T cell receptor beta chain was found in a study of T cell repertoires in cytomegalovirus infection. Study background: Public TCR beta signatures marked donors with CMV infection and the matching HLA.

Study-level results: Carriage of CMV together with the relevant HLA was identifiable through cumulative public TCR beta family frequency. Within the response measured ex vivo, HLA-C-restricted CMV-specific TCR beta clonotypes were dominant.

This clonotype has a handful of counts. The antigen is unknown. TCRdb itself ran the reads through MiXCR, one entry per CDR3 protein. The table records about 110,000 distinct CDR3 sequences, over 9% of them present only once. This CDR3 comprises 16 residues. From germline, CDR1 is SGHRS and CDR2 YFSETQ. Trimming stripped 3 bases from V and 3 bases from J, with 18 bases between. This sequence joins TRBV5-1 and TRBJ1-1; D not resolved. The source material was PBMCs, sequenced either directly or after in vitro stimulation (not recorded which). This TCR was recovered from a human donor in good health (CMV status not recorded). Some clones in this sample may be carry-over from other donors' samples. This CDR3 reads CASSYGRVSVDTEAFF. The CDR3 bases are TGCGCCAGCAGCTACGGGAGGGTTAGTGTGGACACTGAAGCTTTCTTT.